These 21 T cell receptor beta chains were all obtained from the same sample, sequenced in a study of CD8+ T cells in alopecia areata. Extracted RNA was reverse transcribed, and the resulting cDNA served as sequencing template. Some clones are missing from TCRdb's copy, which holds only in-frame ones; the method was immunoSEQ multiplex PCR. Of 150,000 to 200,000 clones in the sample, 50% to 70% were seen once. As to treatment: oral pan-JAK inhibitor, 5-10 mg twice daily. This sample comprised CD4+ T cells sorted from blood, obtained at week 4, from a patient treated with tofacitinib. These receptors came from a human donor with alopecia areata.

This clone showed up just a few times. The J gene is TRBJ2-7, the V gene TRBV30; the D gene is possibly TRBD1 (6 bases). The CDR3 covers 11 residues. Trimming removed 3 bases at V and 5 bases at J, with 8 bases between. Germline CDR1 GTSNPN, CDR2 SVGIG (reference sequence). CDR3 protein: CAWRDSDEQYF. CDR3 nucleotides: TGTGCCTGGAGGGACAGCGACGAGCAGTACTTC.

J is TRBJ1-6 and V is TRBV9, with a weak D call TRBD1 (6 bases). The CDR3 has 14 residues. Germline V gene data show CDR1 as SGDLS and CDR2 as YYNGEE. The V and J ends lost 4 bases and 9 bases respectively, with 14 bases between them. The CDR3 loop is CASSTGTLASPLHF. As DNA, the CDR3 is TGTGCCAGCAGCACCGGGACACTTGCTTCACCCCTCCACTTT.

The J gene is TRBJ2-2, the V gene TRBV30, with unresolved D. V dropped 6 bases and J dropped 3 bases, with 11 bases sitting between them. This CDR3 region has 13 residues. Germline lookup yields CDR1 GTSNPN and CDR2 SVGIG (reference sequence). The CDR3 loop is CACSRTHTGELFF. DNA for the CDR3: TGTGCCTGTTCTAGGACCCACACCGGGGAGCTGTTTTTT.

This sequence joins TRBV5-1 and TRBJ2-2; D possibly matches TRBD1 or TRBD2 (5 bases each). Germline lookup yields CDR1 SGHRS and CDR2 YFSETQ. Trimming shortened V by 3 bases and J by 6 bases, and 9 bases separated the two germline ends. The CDR3 has 13 residues. Written as DNA, the CDR3 is TGCGCCAGCAGCTGGGACCCTTCCGGGGAGCTGTTTTTT. It codes for CASSWDPSGELFF.

CDR3 DNA sequence: TGTGCCTGGAGTGTCGTGATGGGACAGGGCGGAGAAAAACTGTTTTTT. The encoded protein is CAWSVVMGQGGEKLFF. The chain uses TRBV30 and TRBJ1-4, with 9 bases lining up with TRBD1. V shed 0 bases, J shed 8 bases, and the junction held 10 bases outside the gene matches. The germline V gene has CDR1 GTSNPN and CDR2 SVGIG (reference sequence). The CDR3 spans 16 residues.

The chain uses TRBV30 and TRBJ1-6; D is uncertain. The CDR3 contains 15 residues. Germline-derived CDR1 and CDR2 are GTSNPN and SVGIG (reference sequence). Deletions cut 2 bases from V and 6 bases from J, with 14 bases between. The CDR3 nucleotides read TGTGCCTGGAGTCCTGACCGGCGGACTAATTCACCCCTCCACTTT. Protein: CAWSPDRRTNSPLHF.

The chain links TRBV6-5 to TRBJ2-4; perhaps TRBD1 as D (6 bases). Germline V gene lookup returns CDR1 MNHEY and CDR2 SVGAGI. The CDR3 has 12 amino acids. With 5 bases removed from V and 6 bases from J, the gap between germline ends came to 8 bases. This CDR3 is CASSPQGNIQYF. In DNA, the CDR3 is TGTGCCAGCAGTCCACAGGGAAACATTCAGTACTTC.

This clone was recorded a few times. The chain is built from TRBV9 and TRBJ2-3; 10 bases fit TRBD2. The CDR3 extends over 15 amino acids. V gave up 3 bases and J gave up 2 bases; unmatched junction bases: 3. Germline V gene sequence: CDR1 SGDLS, CDR2 YYNGEE. As DNA, the CDR3 is TGTGCCAGCAGCGAGGGACTAGCGACCACAGATACGCAGTATTTT. This sequence encodes CASSEGLATTDTQYF. Using reference TRBV9 and TRBJ2-3 for the parts outside the CDR3, the full variable domain is DSGVTQTPKHLITATGQRVTLRCSPRSGDLSVYWYQQSLDQGLQFLIQYYNGEERAKGNILERFSAQQFPDLHSELNLSSLELGDSALYFCASSEGLATTDTQYFGPGTRLTVL.

The chain links TRBV30 to TRBJ2-6, with D perhaps matching TRBD1 (6 bases). Trimming removed 5 bases at V and 1 base at J, with 12 bases between. The V gene's germline CDR1 is GTSNPN and CDR2 SVGIG (reference sequence). This CDR3 has 15 amino acids. The CDR3 loop reads CAWLPRGSGANVLTF. The CDR3 DNA reads as TGTGCCTGGCTTCCCAGGGGTTCTGGGGCCAACGTCCTGACTTTC.

V is TRBV25-1 and J is TRBJ2-5; 7 bases are a match to TRBD1. Germline V gene data show CDR1 as MGHDK and CDR2 as SYGVNS. V lost 6 bases, J lost 6 bases, and 22 bases stayed unmatched. The CDR3 extends over 18 amino acids. CDR3 DNA: TGTGCCAGCAGCCTGAGCCCTCGACAGGGTAAGGGGCTCCAGACCCAGTACTTC. Its protein product is CASSLSPRQGKGLQTQYF.

The gene calls are TRBV5-4 and TRBJ1-1; TRBD1 is a possible D gene (6 bases). Deletions cut 3 bases from V and 1 base from J, with 13 bases between. The CDR3 contains 15 residues. The germline V gene has CDR1 SGHNT and CDR2 YYREEE (reference sequence). The CDR3 bases are TGTGCCAGCAGCTCACGGACGACAGGGAACACTGAAGCTTTCTTT. Translated, it gives CASSSRTTGNTEAFF.

Here the CDR3 DNA reads TGCGCCAGCAGCCAGGCCCGTTCCCTGGGTGAAAAACTGTTTTTT. It specifies CASSQARSLGEKLFF. This sequence joins TRBV4-3 and TRBJ1-4; D gene unclear. The V gene lost 3 bases and the J gene lost 7 bases, with 15 bases spanning the gap. This CDR3 is 15 amino acids long. Germline V gives CDR1 LGHNA, CDR2 YSLEER.

The CDR3 reads CASSFNRGQETQYF. The CDR3 nucleotides read TGCGCCAGCAGCTTTAATCGTGGCCAAGAGACCCAGTACTTC. The chain combines TRBV5-1 with TRBJ2-5, with D hard to call. CDR1 is SGHRS and CDR2 is YFSETQ in the germline V gene. The CDR3 consists of 14 residues. The V and J ends lost 2 bases and 1 base respectively, with 9 bases between them.

The chain uses TRBV25-1 and TRBJ1-6; D gene ambiguous. V was clipped by 5 bases and J by 13 bases, with 18 bases between them. The CDR3 sequence is 14 residues long. The germline gives CDR1 MGHDK, CDR2 SYGVNS. The CDR3 is CASSKRTGPSPLHF. CDR3 sequence (DNA): TGTGCCAGCAGTAAACGGACCGGACCTTCCCCCCTCCACTTT.

This chain links TRBV9 with TRBJ2-3; 11 nucleotides line up with TRBD2. CDR3 length: 17 residues. From germline, CDR1 is SGDLS and CDR2 YYNGEE. V shed 0 bases and J 4 bases; nucleotides not matched to a gene: 7. DNA of the CDR3: TGTGCCAGCAGCGTAGCGGCTAGCGGGGGGTACGCAGATACGCAGTATTTT. This translates into CASSVAASGGYADTQYF.

This clone turned up a few times. The CDR3 bases are TGTGCCTGGAGGGACAGGGGGCATGACGAGCAGTACTTC. It specifies CAWRDRGHDEQYF. The V call is TRBV30, the J call TRBJ2-7; 11 bases match TRBD1. In germline, CDR1 is GTSNPN, CDR2 SVGIG (reference sequence). The CDR3 sequence is 13 residues long. The junction had 3 bases not matched to a gene; V was cut back by 3 bases and J by 5 bases.

The chain recombines TRBV25-1 with TRBJ1-2, with D maybe TRBD1 (5 bases). The CDR3 loop spans 13 amino acids. Trimming shortened V by 4 bases and J by 7 bases, and 13 bases separated the two germline ends. The germline V gene has CDR1 MGHDK and CDR2 SYGVNS. For the CDR3, the DNA is TGTGCCAGCAGTGGACAGCGGCCTCTTGGCTACACCTTC. The encoded protein is CASSGQRPLGYTF.

This clone appeared a few times. The chain joins TRBV7-2 to TRBJ1-3; D is unclear. Per germline, CDR1 SGHTA and CDR2 FQGNSA. The CDR3 totals 18 residues. V gave up 1 base and J gave up 1 base, with 17 bases separating them. The CDR3 DNA follows: TGTGCCAGCAGCTTAGGGCCCTACCGGGTAGGGTCTGGAAACACCATATATTTT. Translation gives CASSLGPYRVGSGNTIYF.

On this clone: Other DNA sequences within the sample encode an identical CDR3. The V call is TRBV29-1, the J call TRBJ2-5, with 8 bases lining up with TRBD2. Germline V gene lookup returns CDR1 SQVTM and CDR2 ANQGSEA. Trimming at V came to 6 bases and at J to 2 bases, leaving 2 bases not matched to a gene. This CDR3 is built from 12 residues. The CDR3 here is CSVRGGQETQYF. CDR3 nucleotides: TGCAGCGTCCGGGGGGGACAAGAGACCCAGTACTTC.

The CDR3 loop is CASSDREGNQPQHF. CDR3 in DNA: TGTGCCAGCAGTGACAGGGAGGGCAATCAGCCCCAGCATTTT. This chain links TRBV2 with TRBJ1-5; perhaps TRBD1 as D (5 bases). Germline lookup yields CDR1 SNHLY and CDR2 FYNNEI. The germline V and J ends were trimmed by 3 bases and 2 bases, with 8 bases remaining between them. This CDR3 spans 14 amino acids.

V is TRBV27 and J is TRBJ2-7; D perhaps matches TRBD2 (6 bases). The CDR3 is 17 amino acids. Trimming removed 5 bases at V and 5 bases at J, with 25 bases between. Germline-derived CDR1 and CDR2 are MNHEY and SMNVEV (reference sequence). Here the CDR3 DNA reads TGTGCCAGCAGTCACGTACGGGGGTTGGGTATACCCCACGAGCAGTACTTC. Protein: CASSHVRGLGIPHEQYF.